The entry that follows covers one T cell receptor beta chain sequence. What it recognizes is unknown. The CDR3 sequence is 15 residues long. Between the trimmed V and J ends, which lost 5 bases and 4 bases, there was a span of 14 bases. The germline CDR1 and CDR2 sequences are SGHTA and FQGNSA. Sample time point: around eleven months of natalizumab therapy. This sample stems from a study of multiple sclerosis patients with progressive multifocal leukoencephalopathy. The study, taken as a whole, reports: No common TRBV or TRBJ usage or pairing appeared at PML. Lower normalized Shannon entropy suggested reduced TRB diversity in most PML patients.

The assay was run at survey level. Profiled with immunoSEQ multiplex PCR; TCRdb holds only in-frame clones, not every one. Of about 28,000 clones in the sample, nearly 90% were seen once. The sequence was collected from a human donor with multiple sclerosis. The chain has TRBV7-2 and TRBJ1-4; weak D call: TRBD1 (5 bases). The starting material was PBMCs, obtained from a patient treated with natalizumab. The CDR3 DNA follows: TGTGCCAGCAGCGGGGTTAGGGGCGTTAATGAAAAACTGTTTTTT. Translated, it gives CASSGVRGVNEKLFF.